The entry below gives a single T cell receptor (beta chain) sequence along with its context. The data were obtained in a study of blood T cell repertoires in COVID-19. Looking at the study overall: Nucleic acid was either cDNA or gDNA, and it came from T cells, B-cell-depleted T cells, or PBMCs.

Germline V CDR1 and CDR2: SGDLS, YYNGEE. The CDR3 is 16 amino acids. Losses at the gene ends were 1 base for V and 4 bases for J; bases not matched to a gene: 5. TCRdb's table, derived via immunoSEQ multiplex PCR, lists solely in-frame clones and lacks some. The table has tens of thousands of clones, around four fifths seen once. The material sequenced was peripheral blood. The receptor was isolated from an elderly man with acute or convalescent COVID-19. J is TRBJ2-1 and V is TRBV9, with 10 positions matching TRBD2. The CDR3 DNA is TGTGCCAGCAGCGTATGGGCTAGCGGGAGTTACAATGAGCAGTTCTTC. Translation: CASSVWASGSYNEQFF.